These 21 T cell receptor beta chains were all obtained from the same sample, sequenced in a study of blood T cell repertoires in COVID-19. The repertoire was sequenced with immunoSEQ multiplex PCR; TCRdb's copy has only in-frame clones and lacks some. Of approximately 220,000 clones in the sample, around 84% were seen once. Sequences were obtained from peripheral blood. These receptors were taken from a man between 60 and 75 years old with acute or convalescent COVID-19.

The genes are TRBV7-2 and TRBJ2-5; TRBD2 might be the D (5 bases). In germline, CDR1 is SGHTA, CDR2 FQGNSA. V was clipped by 5 bases and J by 2 bases, with 21 bases between them. The CDR3 consists of 17 residues. CDR3 region: CASSPAIFGLKQETQYF. For the CDR3, the DNA is TGTGCCAGCAGCCCAGCGATCTTTGGACTGAAACAAGAGACCCAGTACTTC.

The chain has TRBV7-3 and TRBJ2-7; perhaps TRBD2 as D (6 bases). The V gene lost 5 bases and the J gene lost 2 bases, with 16 bases spanning the gap. This CDR3 is 15 amino acids long. Germline V gives CDR1 SGHTA, CDR2 FQGTGA. CDR3 coding DNA: TGTGCCAGCAGCGGAGGGGCATCAGGGACCTACGAGCAGTACTTC. Protein: CASSGGASGTYEQYF.

The V gene is TRBV7-2, the J gene TRBJ2-1; the match to TRBD2 covers 9 bases. The V segment lost 5 bases and the J segment 7 bases; nucleotides outside the gene matches: 9. The CDR3 has 15 amino acids. Germline lookup yields CDR1 SGHTA and CDR2 FQGNSA. The CDR3 sequence is CASSPSGGRLNEQFF. The CDR3 DNA is TGTGCCAGCAGCCCCAGCGGGGGGCGGCTTAATGAGCAGTTCTTC.

V gene TRBV24-1 combines with J gene TRBJ1-2, with D perhaps TRBD1 (6 bases). This CDR3 spans 14 amino acids. Per germline, CDR1 KGHDR and CDR2 SFDVKD. V shed 3 bases and J shed 2 bases, with 9 bases lying between them. CDR3 protein: CATSDRTENYGYTF. Here the CDR3 DNA reads TGTGCCACCAGTGATCGGACAGAGAACTATGGCTACACCTTC.

The chain joins TRBV4-1 to TRBJ2-1, with D perhaps TRBD1 (6 bases). Trimming took off 7 bases at V and 9 bases at J, with 22 bases between the two ends. The germline CDR1 and CDR2 sequences are MGHRA and YSYEKL. The CDR3 length is 15 residues. The CDR3 is CASNMQGNWKSEQFF. The DNA for the CDR3 is TGCGCCAGCAACATGCAGGGGAATTGGAAGAGTGAGCAGTTCTTC.

The chain employs TRBV7-7 and TRBJ2-1; 12 bases match TRBD2. V shed 1 base and J 8 bases; nucleotides not matched to a gene: 6. The CDR3 spans 16 residues. The germline V gene has CDR1 SSHAT and CDR2 FNYEAQ (reference sequence). CDR3 nucleotide sequence: TGTGCCAGCAGCTTAGAGGCTAGCGGGGGGGCCGATGAGCAGTTCTTC. It is translated as CASSLEASGGADEQFF. Full variable domain (remainder filled in from reference TRBV7-7 and TRBJ2-1): GAGVSQSPRYKVTKRGQDVTLRCDPISSHATLYWYQQALGQGPEFLTYFNYEAQPDKSGLPSDRFSAERPEGSISTLTIQRTEQRDSAMYRCASSLEASGGADEQFFGPGTRLTVL.

The table lists this clone with a few counts. The V and J genes are TRBV6-2 or TRBV6-3 and TRBJ2-1; the match to TRBD1 covers 10 bases. With 6 bases clipped from V and 7 bases from J, the junction kept 6 bases outside the gene matches. This CDR3 is 14 amino acids long. The germline gives CDR1 MNHEY, CDR2 SVGEGT. DNA of the CDR3: TGTGCCAGCAGCCTCGGGACAGGGGTAAATGAGCAGTTCTTC. Amino acid sequence: CASSLGTGVNEQFF.

The chain is built from TRBV6-2 or TRBV6-3 and TRBJ2-7; TRBD1 aligns across 8 bases. CDR1 is MNHEY, CDR2 SVGEGT, per germline. Trimming took 6 bases from V and 2 from J; bases not matched to a gene: 9. This CDR3 comprises 15 residues. The CDR3: CASSPQGAGPYEQYF. The CDR3 nucleotides read TGTGCCAGCAGCCCCCAGGGGGCTGGTCCCTACGAGCAGTACTTC.

The chain couples TRBV7-3 to TRBJ2-1; 7 positions agree with TRBD2. V shed 5 bases and J 9 bases; nucleotides not matched to a gene: 7. The CDR3 loop spans 13 amino acids. Germline V gives CDR1 SGHTA, CDR2 FQGTGA. DNA of the CDR3: TGTGCCAGCAGCCTACTTACGGGGGGTGAGCAGTTCTTC. This encodes CASSLLTGGEQFF.

The V call is TRBV5-4, the J call TRBJ1-6, with a tentative D call TRBD1 (6 bases). Germline assignment: CDR1 SGHNT and CDR2 YYREEE (reference sequence). This CDR3 contains 14 residues. The V gene lost 4 bases and the J gene lost 7 bases, with 12 bases spanning the gap. The CDR3 loop is CASSRGQENSPLHF. The DNA of the CDR3 is TGTGCCAGCAGCCGGGGACAAGAAAATTCACCCCTCCACTTT.

This clone was detected only a few times. This chain uses TRBV29-1 with TRBJ1-1; 9 bases match TRBD1. CDR1 and CDR2 from the germline V gene are SQVTM and ANQGSEA. This CDR3 region has 13 residues. Trimming at V came to 6 bases and at J to 3 bases, leaving 5 bases not matched to a gene. CDR3 nucleotide sequence: TGCAGCGTGTCCGGGACAGGGCACACTGAAGCTTTCTTT. The encoded protein is CSVSGTGHTEAFF. Full variable domain (outside the CDR3, taken from reference TRBV29-1 and TRBJ1-1): SAVISQKPSRDICQRGTSLTIQCQVDSQVTMMFWYRQQPGQSLTLIATANQGSEATYESGFVIDKFPISRPNLTFSTLTVSNMSPEDSSIYLCSVSGTGHTEAFFGQGTRLTVV.

The rearrangement uses TRBV4-1 and TRBJ2-3, with 7 nucleotides matching TRBD1. V lost 0 bases to trimming and J lost 3 bases; unmatched junction nucleotides: 6. Looked up from germline, CDR1 is MGHRA and CDR2 is YSYEKL. CDR3 size: 16 residues. The CDR3 coding sequence is TGCGCCAGCAGCCAAGATTTGGCAGGGGGAACAGATACGCAGTATTTT. Translated: CASSQDLAGGTDTQYF.

This chain connects TRBV2 to TRBJ1-1; 7 bases are a match to TRBD1. Germline CDR1 reads SNHLY; CDR2 reads FYNNEI. The ends lost 5 bases at V and 1 base at J; junction bases unmatched: 7. The CDR3 consists of 15 residues. This CDR3 is CASSTIGTANTEAFF. In DNA form, the CDR3 reads TGTGCCAGCAGTACCATCGGGACAGCGAACACTGAAGCTTTCTTT.

V and J are TRBV19 and TRBJ1-2; possible D gene TRBD1, 6 bases. V was shortened by 5 bases and J by 6 bases, with 25 bases between the two germline ends. Germline V lookup: CDR1 LNHDA, CDR2 SQIVND (reference sequence). The CDR3 length is 17 residues. The CDR3 is CASSDPRGAGGRDGYTF. The CDR3 DNA reads TGTGCCAGTAGTGATCCTCGGGGTGCCGGGGGGCGCGATGGCTACACCTTC.

V usage is TRBV29-1 and J usage is TRBJ2-7; 12 nucleotides match TRBD1. The J segment lost 7 bases and the V segment lost 5 bases, leaving 6 bases of the junction unmatched. The CDR3 sequence is 13 residues long. Germline V gives CDR1 SQVTM, CDR2 ANQGSEA. As DNA, the CDR3 is TGCAGCGTTCCGGGACAGGGGGCCTGGGAGCAGTACTTC. Its protein is CSVPGQGAWEQYF.

This clone was picked up one time. A much bigger clone sits one base away, suggesting this may be a read error. This sequence joins TRBV7-7 and TRBJ1-1; D is undetermined. The CDR3 is 13 residues long. Trimming shortened V by 1 base and J by 1 base, and 4 bases separated the two germline ends. Germline CDR1 SSHAT, CDR2 FNYEAQ (reference sequence). The chain's CDR3 is CASSLVQNTEAFF. As DNA, the CDR3 is TGTGCCAGCAGCTTAGTCCAGAACACTGAAGCTTTCTTT.

Concerning this clone: The sample contains more than one DNA sequence encoding this CDR3. The chain links TRBV5-1 to TRBJ2-7; TRBD1 aligns across 7 bases. V lost 4 bases and J lost 3; bases outside the gene matches: 7. Looked up from germline, CDR1 is SGHRS and CDR2 is YFSETQ. The CDR3 runs 14 residues. This CDR3 reads CASSPGQVGYEQYF. DNA for the CDR3: TGCGCCAGCAGCCCCGGACAGGTGGGCTACGAGCAGTACTTC.

This chain connects TRBV28 to TRBJ1-4, with 10 bases that match TRBD1. The CDR3 length is 16 residues. The V segment lost 4 bases and the J segment 10 bases; nucleotides outside the gene matches: 12. Per the germline V gene, CDR1 is MDHEN and CDR2 is SYDVKM. The CDR3 loop is CASSWPSGTGEGKLFF. CDR3 DNA: TGTGCCAGCAGTTGGCCTTCCGGGACAGGGGAGGGAAAACTGTTTTTT.

The chain joins TRBV7-8 to TRBJ1-6, with a possible D match to TRBD1 (5 bases). V lost 1 base to trimming and J lost 10 bases, with 26 bases between them. This CDR3 comprises 19 residues. Germline V gene data show CDR1 as SGHVS and CDR2 as FQNEAQ. CDR3 residues: CASSLEGALLAGLRSPLHF. The CDR3 DNA is TGTGCCAGCAGCTTAGAAGGGGCCCTATTGGCAGGCCTGAGGTCACCCCTCCACTTT.

The chain couples TRBV6-4 to TRBJ1-2; 9 nucleotides agree with TRBD1. This CDR3 is 16 amino acids long. V shed 4 bases and J 8 bases; nucleotides not matched to a gene: 14. Germline CDR1 reads MRHNA; CDR2 reads SNTAGT. In nucleotides, the CDR3 is TGTGCCAGCAGTGGAAACACAGGGGGCAACAGGCGAGGCTACACCTTC. It is translated as CASSGNTGGNRRGYTF.

CDR3 nucleotide sequence: TGTGCCAGCAGCTTAGCGGGGGGGGACTATGGCTACACCTTC. It specifies CASSLAGGDYGYTF. The rearrangement uses TRBV7-9 and TRBJ1-2, with a possible D match to TRBD1 (5 bases). The CDR3 extends over 14 amino acids. V gave up 0 bases and J gave up 3 bases, with 8 bases separating them. In germline, CDR1 is SEHNR, CDR2 FQNEAQ (reference sequence).